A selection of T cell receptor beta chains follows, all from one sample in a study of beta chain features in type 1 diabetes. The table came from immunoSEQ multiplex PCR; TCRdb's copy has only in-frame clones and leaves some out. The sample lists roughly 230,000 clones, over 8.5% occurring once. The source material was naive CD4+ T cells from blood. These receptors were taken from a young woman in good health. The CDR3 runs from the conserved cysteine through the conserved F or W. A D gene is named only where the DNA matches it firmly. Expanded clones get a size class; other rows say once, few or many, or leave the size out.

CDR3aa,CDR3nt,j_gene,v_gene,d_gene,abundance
CASSYNHPVRTDTQYF,TGCGCCAGCAGCTACAACCACCCTGTACGCACAGATACGCAGTATTTT,TRBJ2-3,TRBV5-1,.,.
CASSERGREGVIF,TGTGCCAGCAGTGAGCGAGGACGGGAGGGGGTAATCTTC,TRBJ2-1,TRBV2,TRBD2,.
CASSQEVGNSPLHF,TGTGCCAGCAGCCAGGAGGTGGGTAATTCACCCCTCCACTTT,TRBJ1-6,TRBV14,.,.
CASSRALGGSYEQYF,TGTGCCAGCAGCAGAGCCCTCGGAGGGTCCTACGAGCAGTACTTC,TRBJ2-7,TRBV11-2,.,.
CASSLVYVGLAGLYYEQYF,TGTGCCAGCAGCTTAGTTTACGTGGGGCTAGCGGGACTCTACTACGAGCAGTACTTC,TRBJ2-7,TRBV7-4,TRBD2,.
CASSYQAGGSTYGYTF,TGTGCCAGCAGCTATCAAGCCGGGGGTTCAACATATGGCTACACCTTC,TRBJ1-2,TRBV7-3,.,.
CASGLLQGAGLYEQYF,TGTGCTAGTGGTTTGCTTCAGGGGGCCGGTCTCTACGAGCAGTACTTC,TRBJ2-7,TRBV12-5,TRBD1,.
CASSSLRQGLIVF,TGTGCCAGCAGTTCCCTAAGACAGGGGTTAATTGTCTTT,TRBJ1-1,TRBV27,TRBD1,.
CASRTGTGEKLFF,TGTGCCAGCAGGACAGGGACGGGCGAAAAACTGTTTTTT,TRBJ1-4,TRBV2,TRBD1,few
CASSPGGPNAEAFF,TGCGCCAGCAGCCCGGGGGGGCCGAACGCTGAAGCTTTCTTT,TRBJ1-1,TRBV5-1,.,few
CASSSGLAGGNTGELFF,TGTGCCAGCAGTTCGGGACTAGCGGGAGGGAACACCGGGGAGCTGTTTTTT,TRBJ2-2,TRBV9,TRBD2,.
CASSLARLAGGAYEQYF,TGTGCCAGCAGCTTGGCGCGACTAGCGGGAGGCGCTTACGAGCAGTACTTC,TRBJ2-7,TRBV5-4,TRBD2,.
CASSLGRGENIQYF,TGTGCCAGCAGCTTAGGCAGGGGCGAAAACATTCAGTACTTC,TRBJ2-4,TRBV7-9,.,.
CASSVGGINTEAFF,TGTGCCAGCAGTGTGGGGGGTATTAACACTGAAGCTTTCTTT,TRBJ1-1,TRBV25-1,.,.
CASSERLQGIGYTF,TGTGCCAGCAGCGAACGTCTTCAGGGAATTGGCTACACCTTC,TRBJ1-2,TRBV6-1,.,few
CASSLGRIAPQHF,TGTGCCAGCAGCTTAGGACGGATAGCGCCCCAGCATTTT,TRBJ1-5,TRBV7-6,.,few
CASSLATHTEAFF,TGTGCCAGCAGCTTGGCCACTCACACTGAAGCTTTCTTT,TRBJ1-1,TRBV5-6,.,.
CASAGQGAPGNTIYF,TGTGCCAGCGCGGGACAGGGGGCCCCTGGAAACACCATATATTTT,TRBJ1-3,TRBV27,TRBD1,few
CASGGGGETQYF,TGTGCCAGCGGTGGGGGAGGGGAGACCCAGTACTTC,TRBJ2-5,TRBV27,TRBD2,few
CASSPGGSGGDTQYF,TGTGCCAGCAGCCCCGGCGGGAGCGGGGGAGATACGCAGTATTTT,TRBJ2-3,TRBV4-2,TRBD2,.
CAWSTGGYSYNSPLHF,TGTGCCTGGAGTACAGGCGGATACTCCTATAATTCACCCCTCCACTTT,TRBJ1-6,TRBV30,.,.
CASSELRGLNTEAFF,TGTGCCAGCAGTGAACTCAGGGGTCTGAACACTGAAGCTTTCTTT,TRBJ1-1,TRBV25-1,.,.
CAWMERYEQYF,TGTGCCTGGATGGAGAGGTACGAGCAGTACTTC,TRBJ2-7,TRBV30,.,many
CASSLRDFGANVLTF,TGTGCCAGCAGTTTACGGGACTTTGGGGCCAACGTCCTGACTTTC,TRBJ2-6,TRBV6-5,.,few
CAWSRTEATEAFF,TGTGCCTGGAGTCGTACGGAGGCCACTGAAGCTTTCTTT,TRBJ1-1,TRBV30,.,few
CASSLATASDTEAFF,TGTGCCAGCAGCTTGGCAACAGCATCGGACACTGAAGCTTTCTTT,TRBJ1-1,TRBV5-4,.,few
CASSPPGQGAGYTF,TGTGCCAGCAGCCCTCCGGGACAGGGGGCTGGCTACACCTTC,TRBJ1-2,TRBV7-9,TRBD1,.
CASSRESTDTQYF,TGTGCCAGCAGTCGGGAATCAACAGATACGCAGTATTTT,TRBJ2-3,TRBV27,.,few
CSVAGTSRSGNTIYF,TGCAGCGTAGCCGGGACATCCCGCTCTGGAAACACCATATATTTT,TRBJ1-3,TRBV29-1,.,.
CSAGDRDNEQFF,TGCAGCGCCGGTGACAGGGACAATGAGCAGTTCTTC,TRBJ2-1,TRBV29-1,TRBD1,few
CASSIAWLSSQPQHF,TGTGCCAGTAGTATTGCGTGGCTTTCTAGTCAGCCCCAGCATTTT,TRBJ1-5,TRBV19,.,few
CASSYVGDTEAFF,TGTGCCAGCAGTTACGTCGGGGACACTGAAGCTTTCTTT,TRBJ1-1,TRBV6-5,.,.
CASSRRGGQETQYF,TGTGCCAGCAGCAGGCGGGGCGGCCAAGAGACCCAGTACTTC,TRBJ2-5,TRBV11-2,.,few
CASSLGRGASTDTQYF,TGTGCCAGCAGCTTGGGGCGCGGAGCTAGCACAGATACGCAGTATTTT,TRBJ2-3,TRBV5-8,.,.
CASEDRSSYNEQFF,TGTGCCAGCGAGGACAGGAGCTCCTACAATGAGCAGTTCTTC,TRBJ2-1,TRBV7-9,TRBD1,.
CSVGLAGGTSSYNEQFF,TGCAGCGTCGGACTAGCGGGAGGGACGAGCTCCTACAATGAGCAGTTCTTC,TRBJ2-1,TRBV29-1,TRBD2,few
CASSRIRGGVYNEQFF,TGTGCCAGCAGCCGAATCCGGGGGGGGGTCTACAATGAGCAGTTCTTC,TRBJ2-1,TRBV11-2,TRBD2,.
CASSFLTGENTEAFF,TGCGCCAGCAGCTTTCTTACAGGGGAGAACACTGAAGCTTTCTTT,TRBJ1-1,TRBV5-1,TRBD1,few
CASSTPGALAPREGNTQYF,TGTGCCAGCAGCACACCCGGGGCGCTAGCGCCCCGGGAGGGGAATACGCAGTATTTT,TRBJ2-3,TRBV7-9,TRBD2,few
CASSLEGRAKQFF,TGTGCTAGCAGCTTAGAAGGGAGGGCAAAGCAGTTCTTC,TRBJ2-1,TRBV7-7,TRBD2,.
CASSSPGGDEQYF,TGTGCCAGCAGTTCCCCAGGGGGAGACGAGCAGTACTTC,TRBJ2-7,TRBV6-5,TRBD1,.
CAWSAHNQPQHF,TGTGCCTGGAGTGCACACAATCAGCCCCAGCATTTT,TRBJ1-5,TRBV30,.,.
CASSEPYEQYF,TGTGCCAGCAGTGAACCTTACGAGCAGTACTTC,TRBJ2-7,TRBV6-1,.,few
CAWGSLPPGQGRSPLHF,TGTGCCTGGGGTTCACTACCTCCGGGACAGGGCCGTTCACCCCTCCACTTT,TRBJ1-6,TRBV30,TRBD1,.
CASGLSSLAGGRTDTQYF,TGTGCTAGTGGTTTGTCCTCTCTAGCGGGAGGGCGCACAGATACGCAGTATTTT,TRBJ2-3,TRBV12-5,TRBD2,few